A single T cell receptor (beta chain) is shown here with its context. Its antigen is still unknown. This specimen belongs to a study of monozygotic twins with inflammatory bowel disease. Overall study findings and caveats: Other individuals had fewer clonotypes in common with IBD patients than with healthy twins, especially with disease activity. The inverse Simpson measure of TCRbeta diversity was lower in IBD patients than in healthy co-twins.

The CDR3 sequence is 14 residues long. The V gene's germline CDR1 is SGHTA and CDR2 FQGNSA. RNA in its total form was extracted from whole blood, and T cells were not sorted. The template switching step added UMIs that contained a 6-nucleotide sample barcode. TCRdb reanalyzed the 5' RACE reads, giving one entry per CDR3 protein sequence and no DNA. The sample totals about 450,000 distinct CDR3 sequences. The rearrangement joins TRBV7-2 to TRBJ2-1; TCRdb designates TRBD2, a call that cannot be tested without DNA. Sequenced material: blood. The receptor's source is a human donor with ulcerative colitis or Crohn's disease, or a healthy co-twin of an affected twin (not recorded which). Here the CDR3 reads CASSRGRGRDEQFF.